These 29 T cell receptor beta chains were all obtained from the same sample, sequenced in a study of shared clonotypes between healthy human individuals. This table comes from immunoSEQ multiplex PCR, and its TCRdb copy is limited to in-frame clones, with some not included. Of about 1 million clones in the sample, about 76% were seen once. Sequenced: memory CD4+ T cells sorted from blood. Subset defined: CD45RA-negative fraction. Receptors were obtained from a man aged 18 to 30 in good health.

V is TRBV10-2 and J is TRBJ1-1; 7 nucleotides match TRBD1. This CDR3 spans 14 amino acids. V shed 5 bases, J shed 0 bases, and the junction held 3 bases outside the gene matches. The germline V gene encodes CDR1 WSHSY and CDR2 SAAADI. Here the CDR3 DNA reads TGCGCCAGCAGTAGGGACAGTCTGAACACTGAAGCTTTCTTT. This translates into CASSRDSLNTEAFF.

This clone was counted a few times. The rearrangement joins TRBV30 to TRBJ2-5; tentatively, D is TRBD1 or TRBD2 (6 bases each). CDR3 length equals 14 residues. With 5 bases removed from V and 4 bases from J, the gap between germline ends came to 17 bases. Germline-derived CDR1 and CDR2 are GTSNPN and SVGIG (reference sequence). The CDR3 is CAWGPPGALETQYF. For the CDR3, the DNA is TGTGCCTGGGGCCCCCCGGGGGCGCTAGAGACCCAGTACTTC. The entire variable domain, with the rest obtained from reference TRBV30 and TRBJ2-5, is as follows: SQTIHQWPATLVQPVGSPLSLECTVEGTSNPNLYWYRQAAGRGLQLLFYSVGIGQISSEVPQNLSASRPQDRQFILSSKKLLLSDSGFYLCAWGPPGALETQYFGPGTRLLVL.

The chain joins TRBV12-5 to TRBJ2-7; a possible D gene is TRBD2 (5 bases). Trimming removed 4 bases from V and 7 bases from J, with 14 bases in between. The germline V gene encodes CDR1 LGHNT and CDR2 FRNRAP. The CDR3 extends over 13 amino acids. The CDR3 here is CASGWGVGAEQYF. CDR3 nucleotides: TGTGCTAGTGGTTGGGGAGTCGGAGCTGAGCAGTACTTC.

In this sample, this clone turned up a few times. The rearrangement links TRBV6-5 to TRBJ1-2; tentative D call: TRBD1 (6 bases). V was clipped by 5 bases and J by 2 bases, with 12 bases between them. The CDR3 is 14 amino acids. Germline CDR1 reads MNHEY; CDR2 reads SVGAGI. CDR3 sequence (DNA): TGTGCCAGCAGTAAACCTACAGGGAACTATGGCTACACCTTC. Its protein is CASSKPTGNYGYTF.

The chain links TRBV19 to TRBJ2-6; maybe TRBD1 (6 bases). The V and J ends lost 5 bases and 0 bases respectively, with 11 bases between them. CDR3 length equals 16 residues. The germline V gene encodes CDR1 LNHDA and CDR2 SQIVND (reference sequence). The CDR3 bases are TGTGCCAGTAGTGGGACACTTATCTCTGGGGCCAACGTCCTGACTTTC. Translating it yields CASSGTLISGANVLTF.

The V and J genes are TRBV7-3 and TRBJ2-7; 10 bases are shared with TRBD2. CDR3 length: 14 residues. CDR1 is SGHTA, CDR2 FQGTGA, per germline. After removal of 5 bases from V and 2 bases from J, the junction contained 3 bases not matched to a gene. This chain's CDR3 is CASSPTSGPYEQYF. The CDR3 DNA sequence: TGTGCCAGCAGCCCGACTAGCGGGCCCTACGAGCAGTACTTC.

The DNA of the CDR3 is TGTGCCAGCAGCAGTAGACAGGGGCAGGGGAATGAGCAGTTCTTC. It codes for CASSSRQGQGNEQFF. The rearrangement joins TRBV11-2 to TRBJ2-1; TRBD1 matches 8 bases. CDR1 is SGHAT and CDR2 is FQNNGV in the germline V gene. With 5 bases clipped from V and 7 bases from J, the junction kept 10 bases outside the gene matches. CDR3 length equals 15 residues.

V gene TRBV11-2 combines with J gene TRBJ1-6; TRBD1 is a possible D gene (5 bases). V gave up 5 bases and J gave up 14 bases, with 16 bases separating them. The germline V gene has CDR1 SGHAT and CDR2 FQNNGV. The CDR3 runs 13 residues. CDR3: CASSPSPGATLHF. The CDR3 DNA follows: TGTGCCAGCAGCCCAAGTCCTGGGGCCACCCTCCACTTT.

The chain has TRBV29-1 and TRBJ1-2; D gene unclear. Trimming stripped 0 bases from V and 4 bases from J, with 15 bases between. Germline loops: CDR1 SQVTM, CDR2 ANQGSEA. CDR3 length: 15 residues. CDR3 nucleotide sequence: TGCAGCGTTGAAGATCGGATCCGGGGAAGCTATGGCTACACCTTC. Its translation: CSVEDRIRGSYGYTF.

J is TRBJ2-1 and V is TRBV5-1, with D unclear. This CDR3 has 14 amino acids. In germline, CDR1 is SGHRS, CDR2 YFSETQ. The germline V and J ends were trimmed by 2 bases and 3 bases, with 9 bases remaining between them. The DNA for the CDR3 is TGCGCCAGCAGCTTTGGGGTTCGCTACAATGAGCAGTTCTTC. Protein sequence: CASSFGVRYNEQFF.

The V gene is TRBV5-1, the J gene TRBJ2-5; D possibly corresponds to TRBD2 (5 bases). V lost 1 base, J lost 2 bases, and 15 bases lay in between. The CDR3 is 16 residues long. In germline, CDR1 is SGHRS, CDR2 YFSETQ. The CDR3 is CASSLQTLANQETQYF. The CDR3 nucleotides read TGCGCCAGCAGCTTGCAAACCTTAGCGAATCAAGAGACCCAGTACTTC.

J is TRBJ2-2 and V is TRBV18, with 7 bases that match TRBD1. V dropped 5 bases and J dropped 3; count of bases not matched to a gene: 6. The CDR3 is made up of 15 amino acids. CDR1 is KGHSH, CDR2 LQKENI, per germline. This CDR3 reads CASSKTGAHTGELFF. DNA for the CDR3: TGTGCCAGCTCAAAAACAGGGGCCCACACCGGGGAGCTGTTTTTT. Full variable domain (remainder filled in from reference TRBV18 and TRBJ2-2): NAGVMQNPRHLVRRRGQEARLRCSPMKGHSHVYWYRQLPEEGLKFMVYLQKENIIDESGMPKERFSAEFPKEGPSILRIQQVVRGDSAAYFCASSKTGAHTGELFFGEGSRLTVL.

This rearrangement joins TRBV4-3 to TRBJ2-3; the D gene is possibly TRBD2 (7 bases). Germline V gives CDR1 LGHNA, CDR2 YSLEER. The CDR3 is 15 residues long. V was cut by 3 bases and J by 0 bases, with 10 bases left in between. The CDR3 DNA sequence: TGCGCCAGCAGCCAGGGGAGGGGGAGCACAGATACGCAGTATTTT. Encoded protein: CASSQGRGSTDTQYF.

This chain's CDR3 is CASSMTPTGEGETQYF. CDR3 nucleotides: TGTGCCAGCAGCATGACCCCGACAGGGGAGGGAGAGACCCAGTACTTC. This rearrangement joins TRBV7-1 to TRBJ2-5; maybe TRBD1 (8 bases). TRBV7-1 is identified as an open reading frame with a role that is uncertain. The CDR3 is 16 residues long. The V end was cut by 5 bases, the J end by 4 bases, with 20 bases between.

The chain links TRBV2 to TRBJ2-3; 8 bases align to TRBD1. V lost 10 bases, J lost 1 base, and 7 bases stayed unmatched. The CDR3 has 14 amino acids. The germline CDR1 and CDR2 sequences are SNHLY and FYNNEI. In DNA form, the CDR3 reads TGTGCCAAGCGCCAGGGGGCCGGCACAGATACGCAGTATTTT. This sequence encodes CAKRQGAGTDTQYF.

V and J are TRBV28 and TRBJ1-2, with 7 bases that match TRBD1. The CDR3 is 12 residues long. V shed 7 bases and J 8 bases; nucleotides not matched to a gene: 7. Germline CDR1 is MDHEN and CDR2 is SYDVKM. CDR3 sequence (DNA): TGTGCCAGCATTACGACAGGGTACGGCTACACCTTC. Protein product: CASITTGYGYTF.

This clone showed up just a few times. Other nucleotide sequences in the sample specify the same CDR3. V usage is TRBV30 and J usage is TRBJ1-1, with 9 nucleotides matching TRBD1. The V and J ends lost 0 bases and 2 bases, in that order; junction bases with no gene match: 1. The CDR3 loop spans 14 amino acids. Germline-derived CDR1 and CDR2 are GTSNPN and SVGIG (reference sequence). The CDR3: CAWSVQGANTEAFF. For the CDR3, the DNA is TGTGCCTGGAGTGTACAGGGGGCTAACACTGAAGCTTTCTTT. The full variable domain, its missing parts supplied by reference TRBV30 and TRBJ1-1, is SQTIHQWPATLVQPVGSPLSLECTVEGTSNPNLYWYRQAAGRGLQLLFYSVGIGQISSEVPQNLSASRPQDRQFILSSKKLLLSDSGFYLCAWSVQGANTEAFFGQGTRLTVV.

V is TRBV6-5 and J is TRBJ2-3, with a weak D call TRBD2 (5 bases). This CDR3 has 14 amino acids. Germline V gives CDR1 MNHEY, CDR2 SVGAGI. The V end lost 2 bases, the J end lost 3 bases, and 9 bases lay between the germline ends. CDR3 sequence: CASSYDRGTDTQYF. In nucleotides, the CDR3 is TGTGCCAGCAGTTACGACCGCGGGACAGATACGCAGTATTTT.

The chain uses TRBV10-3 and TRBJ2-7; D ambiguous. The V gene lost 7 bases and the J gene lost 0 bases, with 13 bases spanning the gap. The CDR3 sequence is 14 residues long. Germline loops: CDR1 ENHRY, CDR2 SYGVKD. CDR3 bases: TGTGCCATCAAAGAGGAATCCAACTCCTACGAGCAGTACTTC. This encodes CAIKEESNSYEQYF.

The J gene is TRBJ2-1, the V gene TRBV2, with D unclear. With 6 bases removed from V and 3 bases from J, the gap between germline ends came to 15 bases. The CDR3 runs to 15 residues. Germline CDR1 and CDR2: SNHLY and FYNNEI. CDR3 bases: TGTGCCAGCAGCATCAAACATGGGGACTACAATGAGCAGTTCTTC. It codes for CASSIKHGDYNEQFF.

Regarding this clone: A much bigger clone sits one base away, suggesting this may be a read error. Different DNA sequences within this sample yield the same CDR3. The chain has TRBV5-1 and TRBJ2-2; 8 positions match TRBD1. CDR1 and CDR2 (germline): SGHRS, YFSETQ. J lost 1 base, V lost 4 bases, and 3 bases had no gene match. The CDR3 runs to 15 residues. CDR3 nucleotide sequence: TGCGCCAGCAGCCCGGGGACAGGGAACACCGGGGAGCTGTTTTTT. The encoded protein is CASSPGTGNTGELFF.

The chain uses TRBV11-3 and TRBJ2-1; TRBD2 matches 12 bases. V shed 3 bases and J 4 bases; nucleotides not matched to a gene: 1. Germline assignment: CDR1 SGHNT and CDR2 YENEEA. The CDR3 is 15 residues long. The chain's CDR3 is CASSFGLAGYNEQFF. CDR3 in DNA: TGTGCCAGCAGCTTCGGACTAGCGGGGTACAATGAGCAGTTCTTC. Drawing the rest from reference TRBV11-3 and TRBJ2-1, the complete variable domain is EAGVVQSPRYKIIEKKQPVAFWCNPISGHNTLYWYLQNLGQGPELLIRYENEEAVDDSQLPKDRFSAERLKGVDSTLKIQPAELGDSAVYLCASSFGLAGYNEQFFGPGTRLTVL.

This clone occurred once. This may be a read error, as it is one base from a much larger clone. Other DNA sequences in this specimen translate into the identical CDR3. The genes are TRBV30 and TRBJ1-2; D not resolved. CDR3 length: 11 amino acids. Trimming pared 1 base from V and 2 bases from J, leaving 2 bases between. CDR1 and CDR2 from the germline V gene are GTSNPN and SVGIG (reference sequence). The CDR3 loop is CAWSANYGYTF. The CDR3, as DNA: TGTGCCTGGAGTGCCAACTATGGCTACACCTTC.

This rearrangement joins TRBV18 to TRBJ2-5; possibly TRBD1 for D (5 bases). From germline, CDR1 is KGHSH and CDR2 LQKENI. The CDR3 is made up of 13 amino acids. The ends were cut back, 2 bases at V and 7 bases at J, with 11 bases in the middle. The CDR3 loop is CASSPGERGTQYF. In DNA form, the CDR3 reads TGTGCCAGCTCACCAGGGGAAAGGGGGACCCAGTACTTC.

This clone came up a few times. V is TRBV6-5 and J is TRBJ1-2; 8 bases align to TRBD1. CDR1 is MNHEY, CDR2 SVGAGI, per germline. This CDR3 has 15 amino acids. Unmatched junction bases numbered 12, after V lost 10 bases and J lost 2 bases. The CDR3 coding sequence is TGTGCCACGGGACCAGGGGGCATCGGGAACTATGGCTACACCTTC. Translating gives CATGPGGIGNYGYTF.

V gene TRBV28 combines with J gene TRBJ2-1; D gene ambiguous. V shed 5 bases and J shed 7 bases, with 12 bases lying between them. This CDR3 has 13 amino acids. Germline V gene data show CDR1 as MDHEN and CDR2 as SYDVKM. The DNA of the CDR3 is TGTGCCAGCAGTCCTTTGAGCCGTAATGAGCAGTTCTTC. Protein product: CASSPLSRNEQFF.

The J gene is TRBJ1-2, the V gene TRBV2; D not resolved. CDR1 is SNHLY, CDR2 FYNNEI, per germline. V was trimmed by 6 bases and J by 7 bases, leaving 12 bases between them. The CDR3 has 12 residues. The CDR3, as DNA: TGTGCCAGCAGCCGAGGGCTCTCTGGCTACACCTTC. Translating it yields CASSRGLSGYTF. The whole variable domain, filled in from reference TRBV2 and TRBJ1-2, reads EPEVTQTPSHQVTQMGQEVILRCVPISNHLYFYWYRQILGQKVEFLVSFYNNEISEKSEIFDDQFSVERPDGSNFTLKIRSTKLEDSAMYFCASSRGLSGYTFGSGTRLTVV.

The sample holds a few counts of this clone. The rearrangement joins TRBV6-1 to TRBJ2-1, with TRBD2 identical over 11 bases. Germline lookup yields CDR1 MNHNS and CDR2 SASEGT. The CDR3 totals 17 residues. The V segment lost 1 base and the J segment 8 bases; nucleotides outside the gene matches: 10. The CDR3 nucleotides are TGTGCCAGCAGTGAAGGGCGGCGGGCTAGCGGGAGGTATGAGCAGTTCTTC. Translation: CASSEGRRASGRYEQFF.

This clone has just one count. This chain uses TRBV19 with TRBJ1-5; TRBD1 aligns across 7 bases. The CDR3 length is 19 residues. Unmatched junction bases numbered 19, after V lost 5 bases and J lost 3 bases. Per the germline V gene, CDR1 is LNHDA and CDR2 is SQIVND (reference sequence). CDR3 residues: CASSPRGLWESSNNQPQHF. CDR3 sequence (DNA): TGTGCCAGTAGTCCTAGGGGGCTTTGGGAATCGTCGAACAATCAGCCCCAGCATTTT.